This TCR beta chain comes out of a study of Graves' ophthalmopathy and Graves' hyperthyroidism. Investigators amplified TCR beta CDR3 regions from RNA transcripts. Following a first-round RT-PCR that used HTBI primers, a second-round multiplex PCR was carried out. Using its own MiXCR run on the multiplex PCR reads, TCRdb lists one record per CDR3 protein. The sample carries around 590,000 distinct CDR3 sequences, under 40% recorded once. V was trimmed by 4 bases and J by 4 bases, leaving 10 bases between them. Germline lookup yields CDR1 SEHNR and CDR2 FQNEAQ (reference sequence). The CDR3 runs to 13 residues.

The sequencing sample was made of peripheral blood or thyroid tissue (not recorded which). The sequence derives from an adult man with Graves' hyperthyroidism. The chain carries TRBV7-9 and TRBJ1-1; D gene uncertain. The CDR3 reads CASSWEVSTEAFF. CDR3 DNA sequence: TGTGCCAGCAGCTGGGAAGTGAGCACTGAAGCTTTCTTT.